A single sample is the source of the 24 T cell receptor beta chains below, sequenced in a study of cytomegalovirus exposure and HLA in healthy donors. Produced via immunoSEQ multiplex PCR; TCRdb's table is partial and in-frame only. The sample holds approximately 300,000 clones, about nine tenths seen once. What was sequenced was PBMCs. The source is a woman between 18 and 29 years old in good health and CMV-seronegative.

This chain uses TRBV19 with TRBJ1-4; unclear D gene. Trimming shortened V by 5 bases and J by 0 bases, and 7 bases separated the two germline ends. This CDR3 region has 14 residues. Per germline, CDR1 LNHDA and CDR2 SQIVND (reference sequence). The CDR3 loop reads CASSPQATNEKLFF. The CDR3 DNA reads TGTGCCAGTAGTCCGCAGGCAACTAATGAAAAACTGTTTTTT. The variable domain in full, completed from reference TRBV19 and TRBJ1-4, reads DGGITQSPKYLFRKEGQNVTLSCEQNLNHDAMYWYRQDPGQGLRLIYYSQIVNDFQKGDIAEGYSVSREKKESFPLTVTSAQKNPTAFYLCASSPQATNEKLFFGSGTQLSVL.

The V call is TRBV18, the J call TRBJ1-5; TRBD1 might be the D (6 bases). The CDR3 runs to 13 residues. V was clipped by 2 bases and J by 10 bases, with 12 bases between them. Germline loops: CDR1 KGHSH, CDR2 LQKENI. This CDR3 is CASSPGGLGPQHF. DNA for the CDR3: TGTGCCAGCTCACCAGGGGGCTTGGGACCCCAGCATTTT.

This chain uses TRBV5-8 with TRBJ1-6; a possible D gene is TRBD1 (6 bases). The CDR3 is 13 amino acids. Trimming took 7 bases from V and 6 from J, leaving 11 bases between them. Germline-derived CDR1 and CDR2 are SGHTS and YDEGEE. CDR3 sequence (DNA): TGTGCCAGCCTCGGACAGCTTAATTCACCCCTCCACTTT. Its translation is CASLGQLNSPLHF.

In nucleotides, the CDR3 is TGTGCCACGCGGGCGGGCTATAATGAAAAACTGTTTTTT. Protein sequence: CATRAGYNEKLFF. The rearrangement links TRBV28 to TRBJ1-4; unclear D gene. Germline V gene data show CDR1 as MDHEN and CDR2 as SYDVKM. This CDR3 comprises 13 residues. V was pared by 10 bases and J by 4 bases, with 13 bases between.

The rearrangement joins TRBV18 to TRBJ1-1; 10 nucleotides match TRBD1. The CDR3 totals 15 residues. J was trimmed by 1 base and V by 6 bases; bases with no gene match: 5. Germline loops: CDR1 KGHSH, CDR2 LQKENI. CDR3 in amino acids: CASSRDRGENTEAFF. DNA of the CDR3: TGTGCCAGCTCCCGGGACAGGGGCGAGAACACTGAAGCTTTCTTT.

This clone occurred once. V gene TRBV28 combines with J gene TRBJ2-7; 9 bases agree with TRBD2. Trimming at V came to 3 bases and at J to 4 bases, leaving 7 bases not matched to a gene. CDR1 MDHEN and CDR2 SYDVKM come from the germline V gene. This CDR3 contains 15 residues. The CDR3 spells CASSFPAGGPYEQYF. DNA of the CDR3: TGTGCCAGCAGTTTCCCCGCGGGAGGGCCTTACGAGCAGTACTTC.

This chain links TRBV28 with TRBJ2-7; maybe TRBD1 (7 bases). V lost 10 bases, J lost 0 bases, and 19 bases lay in between. The CDR3 extends over 15 amino acids. Germline loops: CDR1 MDHEN, CDR2 SYDVKM. DNA of the CDR3: TGTGCCACCCAGGGGGGTCACAGGGGCTCCTACGAGCAGTACTTC. Residues: CATQGGHRGSYEQYF.

This clone appeared a single time. The rearrangement links TRBV7-2 to TRBJ2-3, with 7 bases matching TRBD1. The trim removed 3 bases at V and 11 bases at J, leaving 8 bases unmatched. CDR1 SGHTA and CDR2 FQGNSA come from the germline V gene. This CDR3 contains 13 residues. The chain's CDR3 is CASSFPGQVQQYF. CDR3 nucleotide sequence: TGTGCCAGCAGCTTTCCTGGACAGGTTCAGCAGTATTTT.

This chain links TRBV28 with TRBJ1-4; the D gene is possibly TRBD1 (5 bases). The CDR3 length is 15 residues. The germline gives CDR1 MDHEN, CDR2 SYDVKM. Trimming stripped 7 bases from V and 0 bases from J, with 12 bases between. The CDR3 reads CASIRGGATNEKLFF. The CDR3 DNA is TGTGCCAGCATAAGGGGTGGTGCAACTAATGAAAAACTGTTTTTT.

This chain uses TRBV5-1 with TRBJ1-4, with TRBD1 matching over 7 bases. Germline CDR1 reads SGHRS; CDR2 reads YFSETQ. This CDR3 region has 14 residues. V shed 3 bases and J 5 bases; nucleotides not matched to a gene: 4. This chain's CDR3 is CASSSLGQNEKLFF. CDR3 DNA: TGCGCCAGCAGCTCCCTGGGACAGAATGAAAAACTGTTTTTT.

The J gene is TRBJ2-4, the V gene TRBV19; unclear D gene. Germline lookup yields CDR1 LNHDA and CDR2 SQIVND (reference sequence). V lost 7 bases and J lost 2, with 12 bases in between. The CDR3 spans 14 residues. The CDR3 nucleotides read TGTGCCAGTAACCGTGACATATCCAAAAACATTCAGTACTTC. This translates into CASNRDISKNIQYF.

The rearrangement links TRBV30 to TRBJ1-4, with 10 bases lining up with TRBD1. CDR3 length: 15 amino acids. J was trimmed by 8 bases and V by 5 bases; bases with no gene match: 11. The germline V gene encodes CDR1 GTSNPN and CDR2 SVGIG (reference sequence). The CDR3 region is CAWAPGTGVDEKLFF. The CDR3 nucleotides are TGTGCCTGGGCGCCCGGGACAGGGGTGGACGAAAAACTGTTTTTT.

The chain has TRBV4-3 and TRBJ2-2, with D perhaps TRBD2 (6 bases). Germline V gene sequence: CDR1 LGHNA, CDR2 YSLEER. This CDR3 region has 19 residues. With 1 base removed from V and 2 bases from J, the gap between germline ends came to 20 bases. The CDR3 here is CASSQVVAEPPFNTGELFF. CDR3 nucleotide sequence: TGCGCCAGCAGCCAAGTGGTAGCGGAACCGCCATTCAACACCGGGGAGCTGTTTTTT.

This clone was seen just once. The chain is built from TRBV21-1 and TRBJ2-7; TRBD2 is the table's D call, not checked against the DNA. TRBV21-1 is a recognized pseudogene. The CDR3 consists of 16 residues. CDR3 coding DNA: TGTGCCAGCACCTACATTCGGGAGGCCGGGTCCTACGAGCAGTACTTC. This codes for CASTYIREAGSYEQYF.

This clone appeared once. This sequence joins TRBV4-1 and TRBJ2-7, with 11 bases that match TRBD2. Germline CDR1 is MGHRA and CDR2 is YSYEKL. The ends lost 3 bases at V and 0 bases at J; junction bases unmatched: 1. The CDR3 length is 15 residues. The CDR3 spells CASSHGTSGSYEQYF. The CDR3 region has the DNA TGCGCCAGCAGCCATGGGACTAGCGGCTCCTACGAGCAGTACTTC.

This clone has more than one count but fewer than ten. The chain recombines TRBV18 with TRBJ2-3; D possibly corresponds to TRBD2 (5 bases). The CDR3 length is 14 residues. The V end was cut by 6 bases, the J end by 0 bases, with 10 bases between. CDR1 is KGHSH and CDR2 is LQKENI in the germline V gene. The CDR3 loop reads CASSSRGSTDTQYF. CDR3 coding DNA: TGTGCCAGCTCGTCCCGGGGAAGCACAGATACGCAGTATTTT.

This CDR3 is CASSPSASEYLNTGELFF. CDR3 coding DNA: TGTGCCAGCAGTCCCTCGGCTAGCGAATATTTGAACACCGGGGAGCTGTTTTTT. The chain recombines TRBV27 with TRBJ2-2; the D gene is possibly TRBD2 (6 bases). There are 18 residues in the CDR3. Germline loops: CDR1 MNHEY, CDR2 SMNVEV (reference sequence). The V end lost 5 bases, the J end lost 1 base, and 20 bases lay between the germline ends.

The rearrangement joins TRBV27 to TRBJ2-7, with 8 bases lining up with TRBD2. The V segment lost 6 bases and the J segment 4 bases; nucleotides outside the gene matches: 8. There are 14 residues in the CDR3. From germline, CDR1 is MNHEY and CDR2 SMNVEV (reference sequence). CDR3 residues: CASRGAGLGYEQYF. The CDR3 DNA follows: TGTGCCAGCAGAGGAGCGGGACTAGGGTACGAGCAGTACTTC.

V gene TRBV6-1 combines with J gene TRBJ2-3; 10 bases agree with TRBD1. Per the germline V gene, CDR1 is MNHNS and CDR2 is SASEGT. This CDR3 spans 14 amino acids. After removal of 4 bases from V and 4 bases from J, the junction contained 2 bases not matched to a gene. The chain's CDR3 is CASSAGTGADTQYF. DNA of the CDR3: TGTGCCAGCAGTGCTGGGACAGGGGCAGATACGCAGTATTTT.

This chain joins TRBV7-2 and TRBJ1-3; D uncertain. CDR3 length: 15 amino acids. CDR1 is SGHTA and CDR2 is FQGNSA in the germline V gene. V was trimmed by 1 base and J by 0 bases, leaving 7 bases between them. The CDR3 coding sequence is TGTGCCAGCAGCTTAGGACTCAACTCTGGAAACACCATATATTTT. Protein product: CASSLGLNSGNTIYF.

V and J are TRBV28 and TRBJ1-2, with 8 bases lining up with TRBD1. Trimming took 5 bases from V and 5 from J; bases not matched to a gene: 7. This CDR3 contains 14 residues. The germline V gene encodes CDR1 MDHEN and CDR2 SYDVKM. DNA of the CDR3: TGTGCCAGCAGTGTGGGAGGGGACAGGTATGGCTACACCTTC. As protein: CASSVGGDRYGYTF.

This rearrangement joins TRBV7-3 to TRBJ2-5, with D hard to call. The V end lost 5 bases, the J end lost 1 base, and 17 bases lay between the germline ends. The germline V gene has CDR1 SGHTA and CDR2 FQGTGA. CDR3 size: 16 residues. As DNA, the CDR3 is TGTGCCAGCAGCCTCCCCCGAACTATCGTCCAAGAGACCCAGTACTTC. Translation: CASSLPRTIVQETQYF.

In this sample, this clone turned up a few times. The V call is TRBV19, the J call TRBJ1-1, with D maybe TRBD1 (6 bases). The germline V gene has CDR1 LNHDA and CDR2 SQIVND (reference sequence). V was cut by 3 bases and J by 6 bases, with 14 bases left in between. The CDR3 loop spans 14 amino acids. Here the CDR3 reads CASSMGHYGPEAFF. CDR3 in DNA: TGTGCCAGTAGTATGGGACACTACGGACCTGAAGCTTTCTTT.

The rearrangement joins TRBV18 to TRBJ1-1; D perhaps matches TRBD1 (5 bases). Between the trimmed V and J ends, which lost 0 bases and 0 bases, there was a span of 11 bases. This CDR3 region has 16 residues. Per the germline V gene, CDR1 is KGHSH and CDR2 is LQKENI. The CDR3 spells CASSPPGGALNTEAFF. The CDR3 DNA follows: TGTGCCAGCTCACCACCGGGTGGGGCCCTGAACACTGAAGCTTTCTTT.